The subject of this entry is one T cell receptor (beta chain). Sequencing was performed with immunoSEQ multiplex PCR; in TCRdb, only in-frame clones are kept and a portion is missing. The sample consists of approximately 60,000 clones, around four fifths of them appearing once. Between the trimmed V and J ends, which lost 4 bases and 5 bases, there was a span of 9 bases. The V gene's germline CDR1 is KGHSH and CDR2 LQKENI. CDR3 length: 13 amino acids. This specimen belongs to a study of OX40 agonist ivuxolimab in advanced cancers. The chain has TRBV18 and TRBJ1-5; D gene unclear. The receptor comes from an adult with an advanced solid tumor such as melanoma, head and neck, liver or kidney cancer. The sequenced sample was CD4+ or CD8+ T cells sorted from blood, obtained in a trial of the OX40 agonist ivuxolimab. CDR3 residues: CASSRETDQPQHF. The CDR3 bases are TGTGCCAGCTCACGGGAAACCGATCAGCCCCAGCATTTT.